The present TCR beta chain was sequenced within a study of spatial heterogeneity in lung cancer. Study-level information: Sequenced follow-up PBMC samples came a median of about 24 months after resection, where available. Unique TCR and UMI combinations averaged more than ten appearances each in raw reads.

Time point given: blood at routine non-recurrence follow-up after resection. No cells were sorted before sequencing. The whole RNA sequenced was extracted from tumor, nontumor lung or frozen PBMC. The CDR3 loop spans 15 amino acids. CDR1 SGHRS and CDR2 YFSETQ come from the germline V gene. Germline trimming cut 4 bases from V and 6 bases from J; bases unmatched to any gene: 5. Study-wide findings and caveats: Ubiquitous, expanded tumor-derived TCRs were more frequently observed in blood at resection than at follow-up.

TCRdb re-analysed the 5' RACE reads in MiXCR, keeping a single row per CDR3 protein. Of about 120,000 distinct CDR3 sequences in the sample, about 12% were seen once. This clonotype was found many times. Its target is not known. This chain uses TRBV5-1 with TRBJ1-6, with 9 bases matching TRBD1. This clonotype originated in a male donor with early-stage non-small cell lung cancer. The sequencing used PBMCs, collected at follow-up. CDR3 amino acids: CASSLDRGSNSPLHF. The CDR3 nucleotides are TGCGCCAGCAGCCTGGACAGGGGAAGTAATTCACCCCTCCACTTT.